This TCR beta chain was recovered during a study of T cell responses to AZD1222 COVID-19 vaccine. Study observations and caveats: White British ancestry dominated among donors, who included more females, and clonal diversity was possibly underestimated. Only six AZD1222 recipients tested seropositive at baseline. There were repertoire samples only from the period after the peak T cell response.

A remark on this clone: Its antigen is undetermined.

Assay used: immunoSEQ multiplex PCR; TCRdb lists only in-frame clones, some missing. The table has fewer than 120,000 clones, around 85% seen once. This clonotype was obtained from an adult in good health. The material was peripheral blood, obtained on day 0 of AZD1222 vaccination.

Here the CDR3 reads CASSAVGADTQYF. Written as DNA, the CDR3 is TGTGCCAGCAGCGCCGTGGGGGCAGATACGCAGTATTTT. V is TRBV7-3 and J is TRBJ2-3, with D possibly called TRBD1 or TRBD2 (5 bases each). This CDR3 has 13 residues. Germline V gene sequence: CDR1 SGHTA, CDR2 FQGTGA. The V end was cut by 5 bases, the J end by 4 bases, with 10 bases between.